This is a list of T cell receptor beta chains from one sample in a study of spatial heterogeneity in lung cancer. TCRdb reanalysed the 5' RACE reads using MiXCR and keeps one entry per CDR3 protein. This table holds tens of thousands of distinct CDR3 sequences, around 12% found once. This material consisted of PBMCs, taken at surgery. These receptors were obtained from a male donor with early-stage non-small cell lung cancer. CDR3s include the opening cysteine and the closing phenylalanine or tryptophan. Fields, in order: clone size, D gene, J gene, V gene, CDR3 DNA, CDR3 protein. D genes are given only for firm matches. The size entry is marked missing in some rows and otherwise reads once, few, many or a size class.

>-|TRBD2|TRBJ2-3|TRBV7-2
TGTGCCAGCAGCGCGAGACTAGCGGGGGGCCTAGATACGCAGTATTTT
CASSARLAGGLDTQYF
>-|-|TRBJ2-3|TRBV30
TGTGCCTGGAGTGTAAGGGGAGATACGCAGTATTTT
CAWSVRGDTQYF
>-|-|TRBJ2-3|TRBV7-3
TGTGCCAGCAGCCCCGGGCCTAGCACAGATACGCAGTATTTT
CASSPGPSTDTQYF
>-|TRBD2|TRBJ2-1|TRBV5-4
TGTGCCAGCAGCCCCCGCACTAGCGGGGACAATGAGCAGTTCTTC
CASSPRTSGDNEQFF
>few|-|TRBJ1-3|TRBV9
TGTGCCAGCAGCGTAGCTGGAGCTGGAAACACCATATATTTT
CASSVAGAGNTIYF
>many|TRBD2|TRBJ2-3|TRBV7-9
TGTGCCAGCAGCTTAACTCTAGCGGGAGCTGGGGATACGCAGTATTTT
CASSLTLAGAGDTQYF
>-|TRBD1|TRBJ1-1|TRBV7-6
TGTGCCAGCGGGCGAGACAGGGGGACTGAAGCTTTCTTT
CASGRDRGTEAFF
>-|-|TRBJ2-3|TRBV10-3
TGTGCCATCGGCGGGAACACAGATACGCAGTATTTT
CAIGGNTDTQYF
>many|TRBD2|TRBJ2-3|TRBV7-9
TGTGCCAGCAGCCCCACGGCAGTTAGCGGGAGTGGAATGGATACGCAGTATTTT
CASSPTAVSGSGMDTQYF
>many|TRBD2|TRBJ2-1|TRBV20-1
TGCAGTGCTAGGACTAGCGGGAGTATCTATGAGCAGTTCTTC
CSARTSGSIYEQFF
>many|TRBD2|TRBJ2-3|TRBV7-6
TGTGCCAGCAGCTTAGGGACTAGCGGGGGATCTAGCACAGATACGCAGTATTTT
CASSLGTSGGSSTDTQYF
>many|TRBD2|TRBJ2-3|TRBV5-6
TGTGCCAGCAGCTATCCGGGACTAGCGGGAGACACAGATACGCAGTATTTT
CASSYPGLAGDTDTQYF
>-|-|TRBJ2-1|TRBV7-8
TGTGCCAGCAGCTATAGCGGCCGTTACAATGAGCAGTTCTTC
CASSYSGRYNEQFF
>-|TRBD1|TRBJ1-4|TRBV7-9
TGTGCCAGCAGCCCAGCCGACAGGGGCGAGGAAAAACTGTTTTTT
CASSPADRGEEKLFF
>-|TRBD1|TRBJ2-7|TRBV5-6
TGTGCCAGCAGACGGACAGGCCCCGGTGGCGAGCAGTACTTC
CASRRTGPGGEQYF
>few|-|TRBJ1-3|TRBV20-1
TGCAGTGCTCCTATAGCACAGTTGGGAAACACCATATATTTT
CSAPIAQLGNTIYF
>many|-|TRBJ2-6|TRBV29-1
TGCAGCGTCTCGGTGGGGGTGGCTGGGGCCAACGTCCTGACTTTC
CSVSVGVAGANVLTF
>few|-|TRBJ2-7|TRBV20-1
TGCAGTGCTAGAGATGATCGGCACGAGCAGTACTTC
CSARDDRHEQYF
>-|TRBD1|TRBJ2-2|TRBV6-2/TRBV6-3
TGTGCCAGCAGTCCCCTCCGGGACAGGGGACTGAACACCGGGGAGCTGTTTTTT
CASSPLRDRGLNTGELFF
>-|TRBD1|TRBJ2-7|TRBV18
TGTGCCAGCTCCTCGGGACAGGCGTCCTACGAGCAGTACTTC
CASSSGQASYEQYF
>-|-|TRBJ2-7|TRBV20-1
TGCAGTGCTAGAGTATCGCAGGGGTCCCACGAGCAGTACTTC
CSARVSQGSHEQYF
>few|TRBD1|TRBJ1-5|TRBV16
TGTGCCAGCAGCCCGTTACAGGGGCCGTATCAGCCCCAGCATTTT
CASSPLQGPYQPQHF
>many|TRBD1|TRBJ1-4|TRBV29-1
TGCAGCGCATGGACAGGGCCTAATGAAAAACTGTTTTTT
CSAWTGPNEKLFF
>few|TRBD2|TRBJ2-3|TRBV20-1
TGCAGTGCTAGAGTCCTTAGCGGGAGGGCCCCAGATACGCAGTATTTT
CSARVLSGRAPDTQYF
>few|-|TRBJ2-3|TRBV10-3
TGTGCCATCAGTCCGGCAGGACACACAGATACGCAGTATTTT
CAISPAGHTDTQYF
>many|TRBD1|TRBJ1-1|TRBV6-2/TRBV6-3
TGTGCCAGCAGTTACTCGTCCAGGGGGCTACCTGAAGCTTTCTTT
CASSYSSRGLPEAFF
>many|-|TRBJ2-6|TRBV7-2
TGTGCCAGCAGCTCCGGGCCGGTCCCTGGGGCCAACGTCCTGACTTTC
CASSSGPVPGANVLTF
>-|TRBD2|TRBJ2-3|TRBV6-4
TGTGCCAGCAGTGAGGGACTAGCCGGAGATACGCAGTATTTT
CASSEGLAGDTQYF
>few|-|TRBJ1-1|TRBV2
TGTGCCACGCAAGGACGGCTCATGAACACTGAAGCTTTCTTT
CATQGRLMNTEAFF
>few|TRBD2|TRBJ2-1|TRBV28
TGTGCCATACTAGCGCCCGAGCACGATGAGCAGTTCTTC
CAILAPEHDEQFF
>-|-|TRBJ2-5|TRBV5-1
TGCGCCAGCAGCTTGGTACAGAAACAAGAGACCCAGTACTTC
CASSLVQKQETQYF
>-|-|TRBJ1-2|TRBV7-9
TGTGCCAGCAGCATAGGACCCTATGGCTACACCTTC
CASSIGPYGYTF
>few|TRBD1|TRBJ2-1|TRBV5-1
TGCGCCAGCAGCTCGGGACAGGGTTCCTACAATGAGCAGTTCTTC
CASSSGQGSYNEQFF
>-|-|TRBJ2-7|TRBV20-1
TGCAGTGCTAGAGTCGGCAGCCACGAGCAGTACTTC
CSARVGSHEQYF
>few|-|TRBJ1-1|TRBV5-1
TGCGCCAGCAGCTTGAGTGGGGGAATGAACACTGAAGCTTTCTTT
CASSLSGGMNTEAFF
>few|-|TRBJ1-6|TRBV5-1
TGCGCCAGCAGCCCGGGGACACACCAGGCGGATTCACCCCTCCACTTT
CASSPGTHQADSPLHF
>-|-|TRBJ2-2|TRBV6-5
TGTGCCAGCAGTGGTCAGGGGGGGATCACCGGGGAGCTGTTTTTT
CASSGQGGITGELFF
>-|-|TRBJ2-7|TRBV7-2
TGTGCCAGCAGCCGACTACCCACCTACGAGCAGTACTTC
CASSRLPTYEQYF
>large|-|TRBJ2-7|TRBV7-9
TGTGCCAGCAGCCCATTATCGGGTGAGCAGTACTTC
CASSPLSGEQYF
>-|-|TRBJ2-1|TRBV7-2
TGTGCCAGCAGCCCAACGCGCTACAATGAGCAGTTCTTC
CASSPTRYNEQFF
>many|TRBD2|TRBJ2-4|TRBV28
TGTGCCAGCAGGAGGACTAGCGGTCACAAAAACATTCAGTACTTC
CASRRTSGHKNIQYF
>few|-|TRBJ1-5|TRBV12-3/TRBV12-4
TGTGCCAGCAGTCCCGCCCTCCTTTCTATCAATCAGCCCCAGCATTTT
CASSPALLSINQPQHF
>many|TRBD1|TRBJ1-1|TRBV20-1
TGCAGTGCAGCACAGGGGGCTGGAGCTTTCTTT
CSAAQGAGAFF
>few|-|TRBJ2-3|TRBV7-2
TGTGCCAGCAGGGTTCCCTCCAGTAAGGGTACGCAGTATTTT
CASRVPSSKGTQYF
>few|TRBD1|TRBJ1-5|TRBV7-3
TGTGCCAGCAGGCCCACCGGGACAGGGAACAATCAGCCCCAGCATTTT
CASRPTGTGNNQPQHF
>few|-|TRBJ2-5|TRBV20-1
TGCAGTGAAACCAGGGGACAGACCCAGTACTTC
CSETRGQTQYF
>few|-|TRBJ1-5|TRBV2
TGTGCCAGCAGTGAAGCGGGCAGCCCAGGGGATCAGCCCCAGCATTTT
CASSEAGSPGDQPQHF
>-|-|TRBJ1-2|TRBV29-1
TGCAGCGTTGAGGGGAATGGCTACACCTTC
CSVEGNGYTF